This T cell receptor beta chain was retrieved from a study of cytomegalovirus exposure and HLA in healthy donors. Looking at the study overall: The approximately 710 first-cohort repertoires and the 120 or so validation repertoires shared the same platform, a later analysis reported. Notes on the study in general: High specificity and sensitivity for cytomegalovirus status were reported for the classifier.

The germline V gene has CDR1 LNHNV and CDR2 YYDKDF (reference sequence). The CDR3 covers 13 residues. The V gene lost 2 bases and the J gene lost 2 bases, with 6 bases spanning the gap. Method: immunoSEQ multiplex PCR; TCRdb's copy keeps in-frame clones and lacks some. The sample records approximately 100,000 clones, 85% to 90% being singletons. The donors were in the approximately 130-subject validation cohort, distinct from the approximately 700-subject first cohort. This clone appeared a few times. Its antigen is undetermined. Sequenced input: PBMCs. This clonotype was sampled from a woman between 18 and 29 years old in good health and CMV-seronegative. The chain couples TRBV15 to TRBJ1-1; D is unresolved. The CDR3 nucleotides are TGTGCCACCAGCAGACACAGAAACACTGAAGCTTTCTTT. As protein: CATSRHRNTEAFF. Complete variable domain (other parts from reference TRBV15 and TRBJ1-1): DAMVIQNPRYQVTQFGKPVTLSCSQTLNHNVMYWYQQKSSQAPKLLFHYYDKDFNNEADTPDNFQSRRPNTSFCFLDIRSPGLGDTAMYLCATSRHRNTEAFFGQGTRLTVV.